The 21 T cell receptor beta chains in this list originate from one sample, sequenced in a study of blood T cell repertoires in COVID-19. The assay was immunoSEQ multiplex PCR, and TCRdb's table has in-frame clones only and misses some. The sample has more than 110,000 clones; about nine tenths are singletons. The sequencing sample was made of PBMCs or T cells enriched from blood (not recorded which). The receptors shown here come from a middle-aged man who had recovered from COVID-19.

In nucleotides, the CDR3 is TGTGCCAGCAGTTACGGGACTAGCGGGGGGACCTACGAGCAGTACGTC. Translating it yields CASSYGTSGGTYEQYV. The chain joins TRBV6-2 or TRBV6-3 to TRBJ2-7, with TRBD2 matching 15 bases. CDR3 length: 16 residues. The V gene end was trimmed by 2 bases and the J gene end by 2 bases; junction bases not matched to a gene: 1. Germline V CDR1 and CDR2: MNHEY, SVGEGT.

The chain recombines TRBV30 with TRBJ2-5, with 10 bases fitting TRBD2. The V gene end was trimmed by 0 bases and the J gene end by 6 bases; junction bases not matched to a gene: 10. Germline-derived CDR1 and CDR2 are GTSNPN and SVGIG (reference sequence). The CDR3 spans 16 residues. This CDR3 is CAWSVGWLAGVQTQYF. CDR3 sequence (DNA): TGTGCCTGGAGTGTTGGTTGGCTAGCGGGGGTACAGACCCAGTACTTC.

The CDR3, as DNA: TGCAGCGTTGACACTAGCGGGGCCGGGGAGCTGTTTTTT. Translating it yields CSVDTSGAGELFF. The chain has TRBV29-1 and TRBJ2-2, with 10 bases lining up with TRBD2. The CDR3 has 13 residues. V was pared by 3 bases and J by 6 bases, with 1 base of the junction left unmatched. Germline V gene sequence: CDR1 SQVTM, CDR2 ANQGSEA.

The V and J genes are TRBV6-2 or TRBV6-3 and TRBJ2-7; the D is unclear. Trimming shortened V by 5 bases and J by 0 bases, and 11 bases separated the two germline ends. Germline V gene sequence: CDR1 MNHEY, CDR2 SVGEGT. This CDR3 is 14 amino acids long. The CDR3 DNA is TGTGCCAGCAGTCGACCGACACCCTCCTACGAGCAGTACTTC. Translated, it gives CASSRPTPSYEQYF.

This clone showed up just once. The CDR3 DNA reads as TGTGCCAGCAGCGGACAGTCAAGCTCCTACGAGCAGTACTTC. Its protein is CASSGQSSSYEQYF. The chain couples TRBV27 to TRBJ2-7, with D possibly being TRBD1 (6 bases). The ends were cut back, 6 bases at V and 0 bases at J, with 12 bases in the middle. The CDR3 loop spans 14 amino acids. The germline gives CDR1 MNHEY, CDR2 SMNVEV (reference sequence).

The V and J genes are TRBV11-2 and TRBJ1-3; TRBD1 agrees at 9 bases. This CDR3 is built from 15 residues. The junction had 11 bases not matched to a gene; V was cut back by 7 bases and J by 7 bases. The germline V gene has CDR1 SGHAT and CDR2 FQNNGV. CDR3 sequence reads: CASTRGTGWANTIYF. The CDR3 nucleotides are TGTGCCAGCACCAGGGGGACAGGGTGGGCGAACACCATATATTTT.

V is TRBV5-1 and J is TRBJ2-1; perhaps TRBD2 as D (5 bases). Germline CDR1 SGHRS, CDR2 YFSETQ. V was pared by 0 bases and J by 4 bases, with 14 bases between. This CDR3 is 16 amino acids long. CDR3 loop: CASSLEEGASYNEQFF. In nucleotides, the CDR3 is TGCGCCAGCAGCTTGGAAGAGGGAGCGAGTTACAATGAGCAGTTCTTC.

For the CDR3, the DNA is TGTGCCAGCAGTCCGGACAGGCGCTCCTACGAGCAGTACTTC. Protein: CASSPDRRSYEQYF. The genes are TRBV2 and TRBJ2-7; TRBD1 aligns across 7 bases. Germline V CDR1 and CDR2: SNHLY, FYNNEI. The junction had 4 bases not matched to a gene; V was cut back by 5 bases and J by 0 bases. The CDR3 extends over 14 amino acids.

This clone was recorded only once. This chain uses TRBV7-6 with TRBJ2-2, with TRBD1 matching 7 bases. CDR3 length: 14 residues. With V trimmed by 5 bases and J by 6 bases, 6 bases remained unmatched. Germline lookup yields CDR1 SGHVS and CDR2 FNYEAQ. The CDR3 DNA is TGTGCCAGCAGCCCACAGGGGTTCGCCGGGGAGCTGTTTTTT. Translation: CASSPQGFAGELFF.

The genes are TRBV5-5 and TRBJ1-3; 9 bases agree with TRBD1. This CDR3 region has 18 residues. Germline V gives CDR1 SGHKS, CDR2 YYEKEE (reference sequence). V gave up 2 bases and J gave up 0 bases; unmatched junction bases: 9. The CDR3 spells CASSLTGQGFVSGNTIYF. DNA of the CDR3: TGTGCCAGCAGCTTAACGGGACAGGGCTTCGTCTCTGGAAACACCATATATTTT. Using reference TRBV5-5 and TRBJ1-3 for the parts outside the CDR3, the full variable domain is DAGVTQSPTHLIKTRGQQVTLRCSPISGHKSVSWYQQVLGQGPQFIFQYYEKEERGRGNFPDRFSARQFPNYSSELNVNALLLGDSALYLCASSLTGQGFVSGNTIYFGEGSWLTVV.

This clone was observed once. This rearrangement joins TRBV7-2 to TRBJ1-1, with unresolved D. Looked up from germline, CDR1 is SGHTA and CDR2 is FQGNSA. The germline V and J ends were trimmed by 4 bases and 4 bases, with 10 bases remaining between them. The CDR3 totals 13 residues. The CDR3: CASSSYTGTEAFF. CDR3 DNA sequence: TGTGCCAGCAGCTCCTATACCGGCACTGAAGCTTTCTTT. Looking up the rest from reference TRBV7-2 and TRBJ1-1 gives the full variable domain: GAGVSQSPSNKVTEKGKDVELRCDPISGHTALYWYRQSLGQGLEFLIYFQGNSAPDKSGLPSDRFSAERTGGSVSTLTIQRTQQEDSAVYLCASSSYTGTEAFFGQGTRLTVV.

This sequence joins TRBV5-1 and TRBJ2-1, with 13 bases matching TRBD2. V shed 4 bases and J 9 bases; nucleotides not matched to a gene: 16. CDR1 SGHRS and CDR2 YFSETQ come from the germline V gene. CDR3 size: 18 residues. CDR3 loop: CASSATHTSGRGRGEQFF. The CDR3 nucleotides read TGCGCCAGCAGCGCCACTCACACTAGCGGGAGGGGTCGGGGTGAGCAGTTCTTC.

This chain uses TRBV24-1 with TRBJ2-7; TRBD1 aligns across 8 bases. Germline V gene lookup returns CDR1 KGHDR and CDR2 SFDVKD. Trimming cost V 4 bases and J 5 bases; bases outside gene matches: 6. This CDR3 is 14 amino acids long. The CDR3 bases are TGTGCCACCAGTGACCCCTACAGGGGGGACGAGCAGTACTTC. Amino acids: CATSDPYRGDEQYF.

The gene calls are TRBV29-1 and TRBJ1-4; a weak D match, TRBD1 (5 bases). This CDR3 comprises 13 residues. Trimming stripped 4 bases from V and 3 bases from J, with 9 bases between. Germline V lookup: CDR1 SQVTM, CDR2 ANQGSEA. The CDR3 reads CSVGGRSNEKLFF. DNA of the CDR3: TGCAGCGTTGGGGGCAGATCTAATGAAAAACTGTTTTTT.

This clone was recorded many times. V is TRBV30 and J is TRBJ2-7, with D possibly being TRBD1 (6 bases). Trimming pared 0 bases from V and 1 base from J, leaving 13 bases between. Per the germline V gene, CDR1 is GTSNPN and CDR2 is SVGIG (reference sequence). This CDR3 is 15 amino acids long. The chain's CDR3 is CAWSVPGQESYEQYF. In DNA, the CDR3 is TGTGCCTGGAGTGTACCGGGACAAGAGTCCTACGAGCAGTACTTC.

The chain joins TRBV7-2 to TRBJ2-1; D possibly corresponds to TRBD2 (5 bases). Per the germline V gene, CDR1 is SGHTA and CDR2 is FQGNSA. The CDR3 contains 14 residues. V was shortened by 3 bases and J by 4 bases, with 10 bases between the two germline ends. Written as DNA, the CDR3 is TGTGCCAGCAGCTTCCGGGAAGAGTACAATGAGCAGTTCTTC. Protein: CASSFREEYNEQFF. Full variable domain (rest looked up from reference TRBV7-2 and TRBJ2-1): GAGVSQSPSNKVTEKGKDVELRCDPISGHTALYWYRQSLGQGLEFLIYFQGNSAPDKSGLPSDRFSAERTGGSVSTLTIQRTQQEDSAVYLCASSFREEYNEQFFGPGTRLTVL.

The chain carries TRBV4-1 and TRBJ2-3; no firm D call. This CDR3 region has 15 residues. Germline V gene data show CDR1 as MGHRA and CDR2 as YSYEKL. V lost 1 base and J lost 2, with 10 bases in between. The CDR3 loop is CASSQGLAATDTQYF. The CDR3 bases are TGCGCCAGCAGCCAAGGGCTGGCGGCCACAGATACGCAGTATTTT.

The chain employs TRBV7-2 and TRBJ1-6; D might be TRBD1 (5 bases). The CDR3 is made up of 16 amino acids. V lost 5 bases to trimming and J lost 2 bases, with 13 bases between them. Germline V CDR1 and CDR2: SGHTA, FQGNSA. The CDR3 nucleotides read TGTGCCAGCAGCCGCTCCGGGGGGGCCTATAATTCACCCCTCCACTTT. Translating gives CASSRSGGAYNSPLHF.

This clone was seen a few times. The chain recombines TRBV28 with TRBJ1-2, with 10 nucleotides matching TRBD1. The germline gives CDR1 MDHEN, CDR2 SYDVKM. The CDR3 is 14 residues long. Germline trimming cut 6 bases from V and 7 bases from J; bases unmatched to any gene: 8. For the CDR3, the DNA is TGTGCCAGCAGAGCGACAGGGGGCGTATCTGGCTACACCTTC. This sequence encodes CASRATGGVSGYTF.

This clone was seen once. The chain uses TRBV28 and TRBJ1-1, with D maybe TRBD1 (5 bases). Germline CDR1 MDHEN, CDR2 SYDVKM. Between the trimmed V and J ends, which lost 2 bases and 7 bases, there was a span of 14 bases. The CDR3 extends over 14 amino acids. The DNA of the CDR3 is TGTGCCAGCAGTTTAGTCGCTGGGCAGGGTGAAGCTTTCTTT. Protein sequence: CASSLVAGQGEAFF.

The chain links TRBV5-1 to TRBJ2-1; 8 bases line up with TRBD2. Trimming took 3 bases from V and 1 from J; bases not matched to a gene: 9. The CDR3 runs 17 residues. Germline V gene data show CDR1 as SGHRS and CDR2 as YFSETQ. The CDR3 sequence: CASSWTSRLGSYNEQFF. The CDR3 DNA is TGCGCCAGCAGCTGGACTAGCCGACTGGGGTCCTACAATGAGCAGTTCTTC.